Below are 12 T cell receptor beta chains sequenced from a single sample in a study of beta chain features in type 1 diabetes. The whole isolated RNA underwent reverse transcription, so sequencing captured expressed TCRB transcripts. Sequenced by immunoSEQ multiplex PCR; TCRdb stores in-frame clones only, minus some. In the table there are hundreds of thousands of clones, around 16% of which are singletons. Specimen: naive CD4+ T cells from blood. The receptors come from a man aged 18 to 30 in good health.

This clone has more than one count but fewer than ten. The gene calls are TRBV29-1 and TRBJ1-1; 7 bases match TRBD1. This CDR3 has 12 residues. Germline CDR1 and CDR2: SQVTM and ANQGSEA. V was clipped by 7 bases and J by 1 base; unmatched bases: 3. This CDR3 reads CSGNRGNTEAFF. The CDR3 coding sequence is TGCAGCGGTAACAGGGGGAACACTGAAGCTTTCTTT.

This clone was counted only a few times. J is TRBJ2-7 and V is TRBV27; 10 nucleotides match TRBD1. The CDR3 runs to 14 residues. Trimming cost V 7 bases and J 6 bases; bases outside gene matches: 9. The V gene's germline CDR1 is MNHEY and CDR2 SMNVEV (reference sequence). CDR3 DNA sequence: TGTGCCAGCAAGCCAGACAGGGGGCTGAGCGAGCAGTACTTC. Residues: CASKPDRGLSEQYF.

This clone was seen a handful of times. The genes are TRBV11-1 and TRBJ2-3, with TRBD1 identical over 9 bases. Germline V gives CDR1 SGHAT, CDR2 FQDESV (reference sequence). Trimming removed 5 bases from V and 3 bases from J; junction bases left unmatched: 6. The CDR3 extends over 15 amino acids. CDR3 loop: CASSIGTGRTDTQYF. The DNA of the CDR3 is TGTGCCAGCAGCATAGGGACAGGGAGGACAGATACGCAGTATTTT.

The chain links TRBV9 to TRBJ2-5; no firm D call. V lost 0 bases to trimming and J lost 5 bases, with 8 bases between them. Germline-derived CDR1 and CDR2 are SGDLS and YYNGEE. CDR3 length: 13 amino acids. The CDR3 bases are TGTGCCAGCAGCGTAGACACGGCCGAGACCCAGTACTTC. Amino acids: CASSVDTAETQYF. Complete variable domain (other parts from reference TRBV9 and TRBJ2-5): DSGVTQTPKHLITATGQRVTLRCSPRSGDLSVYWYQQSLDQGLQFLIQYYNGEERAKGNILERFSAQQFPDLHSELNLSSLELGDSALYFCASSVDTAETQYFGPGTRLLVL.

The chain has TRBV28 and TRBJ1-5, with D possibly TRBD1 on 6 matching bases. The CDR3 loop spans 15 amino acids. V was trimmed by 6 bases and J by 2 bases, leaving 14 bases between them. Germline V gene data show CDR1 as MDHEN and CDR2 as SYDVKM. The CDR3 coding sequence is TGTGCCAGCAGCCCGCAGGGGAGCGGCAATCAGCCCCAGCATTTT. Its protein is CASSPQGSGNQPQHF.

The chain joins TRBV7-2 to TRBJ2-5; either TRBD1 or TRBD2 may fit D (5 bases each). The CDR3 is 13 residues long. Germline values: CDR1 SGHTA, CDR2 FQGNSA. V shed 2 bases and J shed 4 bases, with 8 bases lying between them. CDR3 residues: CASSLKGTETQYF. The DNA of the CDR3 is TGTGCCAGCAGCTTAAAAGGGACAGAGACCCAGTACTTC.

This clone occurred a few times. V usage is TRBV20-1 and J usage is TRBJ2-7; 7 nucleotides line up with TRBD1. Germline CDR1 reads DFQATT; CDR2 reads SNEGSKA (reference sequence). CDR3 length equals 11 residues. Losses at the gene ends were 6 bases for V and 3 bases for J; bases not matched to a gene: 2. The CDR3 nucleotides read TGCAGTGCGGGGGACAGCTACGAGCAGTACTTC. Protein sequence: CSAGDSYEQYF.

In its sample, this clone was seen a few times. The rearrangement joins TRBV7-8 to TRBJ1-5, with 7 bases that match TRBD1. The CDR3 sequence is 17 residues long. V lost 1 base and J lost 4; bases outside the gene matches: 10. CDR1 SGHVS and CDR2 FQNEAQ come from the germline V gene. CDR3 sequence: CASSLEPRQGLNQPQHF. The CDR3 DNA reads TGTGCCAGCAGCTTAGAACCCCGACAGGGCTTGAATCAGCCCCAGCATTTT.

In its sample, this clone was seen a few times. The V call is TRBV7-7, the J call TRBJ2-1, with 12 bases lining up with TRBD2. The germline gives CDR1 SSHAT, CDR2 FNYEAQ (reference sequence). This CDR3 is built from 15 residues. V was pared by 5 bases and J by 8 bases, with 7 bases of the junction left unmatched. In nucleotides, the CDR3 is TGTGCCAGCAGCCGGCGACTAGCGGGAGCCTATGAGCAGTTCTTC. It codes for CASSRRLAGAYEQFF.

The J gene is TRBJ2-3, the V gene TRBV1; the table gives TRBD2 as D, unverified against the DNA. TRBV1 is marked as a pseudogene. CDR3 length: 17 residues. CDR3 nucleotide sequence: TGCACCAGCAGCCAAGACAGACGCGGGGAGCCCACAGATACGCAGTATTTT. It specifies CTSSQDRRGEPTDTQYF.

The table lists this clone with many counts. The V gene is TRBV10-3, the J gene TRBJ2-7, with 8 bases fitting TRBD2. CDR1 ENHRY and CDR2 SYGVKD come from the germline V gene. V was clipped by 0 bases and J by 7 bases; unmatched bases: 2. The CDR3 consists of 13 residues. CDR3 in DNA: TGTGCCATCAGTGAGTCGTTAGCGGGGGAGCAGTACTTC. Its protein is CAISESLAGEQYF.

This clone was observed a handful of times. The chain carries TRBV11-2 and TRBJ2-4; TRBD2 might be the D (6 bases). This CDR3 region has 16 residues. Trimming shortened V by 9 bases and J by 0 bases, and 18 bases separated the two germline ends. CDR1 is SGHAT, CDR2 FQNNGV, per germline. The CDR3, as DNA: TGTGCCAGTGCTGGCGGGCTAGCGCCAGCCAAAAACATTCAGTACTTC. Amino acids: CASAGGLAPAKNIQYF.